Listed below are T cell receptor beta chains from one sample, sequenced in a study of T cells in Graves' hyperthyroidism and ophthalmopathy. In TCRdb, the multiplex PCR reads were re-called with MiXCR into one record per CDR3 protein. This sample has about 380,000 distinct CDR3 sequences, with roughly 14% found just once. Sequenced material: blood. The receptor set was obtained from a woman in her sixties or seventies with Graves' hyperthyroidism. The CDR3 runs from the conserved cysteine through the conserved F or W. D genes are given only for firm matches. Rows give clone size only sometimes, using once, few, many, or a class for an expanded clone.

V: TRBV7-9; J: TRBJ1-1; D: TRBD1; size: many; DNA: TGTGCCAGCACCATCATAGGGGGCCGAAGGCGAGGAACTGAAGCTTTCTTT; CDR3: CASTIIGGRRRGTEAFF
V: TRBV11-2; J: TRBJ2-1; D: NA; size: many; DNA: TGTGCCAGCAGGCAGCCTAGCAGGCATGAGCAGTTCTTC; CDR3: CASRQPSRHEQFF
V: TRBV6-2/TRBV6-3; J: TRBJ1-4; D: TRBD1; size: few; DNA: TGTGCCAGCAGACCGGGACAGGGAGCTGAAAAACTGTTTTTT; CDR3: CASRPGQGAEKLFF
V: TRBV12-3/TRBV12-4; J: TRBJ2-2; D: NA; size: many; DNA: TGTGCCAGCAGTTTAGGTCGGCGACAGACCGGGGAGCTGTTTTTT; CDR3: CASSLGRRQTGELFF
V: TRBV20-1; J: TRBJ2-3; D: TRBD2; size: NA; DNA: TGCAGTGCTTTGAGGGACAGGTGGGATCCTAGCGGGAGGGCCTCCAATACGCAGTATTTT; CDR3: CSALRDRWDPSGRASNTQYF
V: TRBV9; J: TRBJ2-3; D: NA; size: many; DNA: TGTGCCAGCAGCGTCACAGGAGAACTCACAGATACGCAGTATTTT; CDR3: CASSVTGELTDTQYF
V: TRBV11-3; J: TRBJ1-1; D: NA; size: NA; DNA: TGTGCCAGCAGCTTAGATTATCGTGAAGCTTTCTTT; CDR3: CASSLDYREAFF
V: TRBV20-1; J: TRBJ1-1; D: NA; size: many; DNA: TGCAGTGCTAGTGAGAACACTGAAGCTTTCTTT; CDR3: CSASENTEAFF
V: TRBV12-3/TRBV12-4; J: TRBJ1-4; D: NA; size: many; DNA: TGTGCCAGCACGGGGGGACCAACCGCTGCAACTAATGAAAAACTGTTTTTT; CDR3: CASTGGPTAATNEKLFF
V: TRBV19; J: TRBJ2-7; D: NA; size: few; DNA: TGTGCCAGTAGTACTTCAGGGTTATACGAGCAGTACTTC; CDR3: CASSTSGLYEQYF
V: TRBV20-1; J: TRBJ2-1; D: NA; size: many; DNA: TGCAGCTCCTCGATGGACTCACATAAGGTTGAGCAGTTCTTC; CDR3: CSSSMDSHKVEQFF
V: TRBV6-5; J: TRBJ2-1; D: NA; size: many; DNA: TGTGCCAGCAGTTACGGAGGGCTAACGAGCTCCTACAATGAGCAGTTCTTC; CDR3: CASSYGGLTSSYNEQFF
V: TRBV5-1; J: TRBJ2-1; D: NA; size: many; DNA: TGCGCCAGCAGCTTGGTTATTGGTGAGCAGTTCTTC; CDR3: CASSLVIGEQFF
V: TRBV20-1; J: TRBJ1-6; D: NA; size: many; DNA: TGCAGTGCTACTCGACAGTGGAATTCACCCCTCCACTTT; CDR3: CSATRQWNSPLHF
V: TRBV6-1; J: TRBJ2-7; D: NA; size: NA; DNA: TGTGCCAGCAGTGAAGCGCTCTACTCCTACGAGCAGTACTTC; CDR3: CASSEALYSYEQYF
V: TRBV19; J: TRBJ2-3; D: TRBD2; size: NA; DNA: TGTGCCAGTAGTATAGGATCAGGACTAGTCTCTAGCACAGATACGCAGTATTTT; CDR3: CASSIGSGLVSSTDTQYF
V: TRBV29-1; J: TRBJ2-3; D: NA; size: many; DNA: TGCAGCGTTGAAGTCGGCGGCACAGATACGCAGTATTTT; CDR3: CSVEVGGTDTQYF
V: TRBV7-3; J: TRBJ1-1; D: NA; size: many; DNA: TGTGCCAGCAGCCCCCCGGGACAGAACACTGAAGCTTTCTTT; CDR3: CASSPPGQNTEAFF
V: TRBV27; J: TRBJ2-3; D: NA; size: many; DNA: TGTGCCAGCAGACCCCCGTCGGTAGTTACGCAGTATTTT; CDR3: CASRPPSVVTQYF
V: TRBV6-1; J: TRBJ2-7; D: TRBD2; size: NA; DNA: TGTGCCAGCGGGCCAGAGACTAGCGGGAGTTACGAGCAGTACTTC; CDR3: CASGPETSGSYEQYF
V: TRBV6-1; J: TRBJ1-5; D: NA; size: many; DNA: TGTGCCAGCTCAAAAGGGACCGGCGGCATCGGAAGTCAGCCCCAGCATTTT; CDR3: CASSKGTGGIGSQPQHF
V: TRBV28; J: TRBJ1-5; D: NA; size: many; DNA: TGTGCCAGCACCGCCGGGCCGGGGGGGTATAGCAATCAGCCCCAGCATTTT; CDR3: CASTAGPGGYSNQPQHF
V: TRBV29-1; J: TRBJ1-1; D: NA; size: many; DNA: TGCAGCGTTGCTGCGGCCAACAGAGACACTGAAGCTTTCTTT; CDR3: CSVAAANRDTEAFF
V: TRBV19; J: TRBJ2-5; D: NA; size: few; DNA: TGTGCCAGTAGTATTAGCAGGGAGACCCAGTACTTC; CDR3: CASSISRETQYF
V: TRBV9; J: TRBJ2-2; D: NA; size: NA; DNA: TGTGCCAGCAGCGCCAAGGACAGTTTCACCGGGGAGCTGTTTTTT; CDR3: CASSAKDSFTGELFF
V: TRBV3-1; J: TRBJ2-2; D: NA; size: NA; DNA: TGTGCCAGCAGCCAAGTAAACCCCCGGGACTTAATCACCGGGGAGCTGTTTTTT; CDR3: CASSQVNPRDLITGELFF
V: TRBV7-3; J: TRBJ2-1; D: TRBD2; size: NA; DNA: TGTGCCAGCAGCCAACCCGGACTAGCGAGATTCTACAATGAGCAGTTCTTC; CDR3: CASSQPGLARFYNEQFF
V: TRBV29-1; J: TRBJ2-7; D: NA; size: NA; DNA: TGCAGCGGGGGGACTGCATACGAGCAGTACTTC; CDR3: CSGGTAYEQYF
V: TRBV14; J: TRBJ2-3; D: NA; size: NA; DNA: TGTGCCAGCAGCCAAGATTTTAACACAGATACGCAGTATTTT; CDR3: CASSQDFNTDTQYF
V: TRBV5-1; J: TRBJ2-1; D: TRBD2; size: NA; DNA: TGCGCCAGCAGCTCCCAAGCGGGAGCGGCCCACGAGCAGTTCTTC; CDR3: CASSSQAGAAHEQFF
V: TRBV18; J: TRBJ2-7; D: TRBD1; size: many; DNA: TGTGCCAGCTCATCTGACAGGGCTTACTCCTACGAGCAGTACTTC; CDR3: CASSSDRAYSYEQYF
V: TRBV11-1; J: TRBJ1-1; D: NA; size: many; DNA: TGTGCCAGCAGCTCGACAGCGAACACTGAAGCTTTCTTT; CDR3: CASSSTANTEAFF
V: TRBV27; J: TRBJ2-1; D: NA; size: many; DNA: TGTGCCAGCAGTGGGGGAAATGAGCAGTTCTTC; CDR3: CASSGGNEQFF
V: TRBV12-3/TRBV12-4; J: TRBJ2-3; D: NA; size: NA; DNA: TGTGCCAGCAGTTTAACAGCCACAGATACGCAGTATTTT; CDR3: CASSLTATDTQYF
V: TRBV19; J: TRBJ1-5; D: NA; size: few; DNA: TGTGCCAGTATGACCGACAGTTATAGCAATCAGCCCCAGCATTTT; CDR3: CASMTDSYSNQPQHF
V: TRBV6-5; J: TRBJ2-7; D: NA; size: NA; DNA: TGTGCCAGCAGTTACGGTGGGGGAGGGGGGTTCGAGCAGTACTTC; CDR3: CASSYGGGGGFEQYF